The following is a TCR beta chain sequence with its context. Its antigen is not yet known. Qualities for individual bases were not recorded, and no much larger clone is one base off. Per the germline V gene (reference sequence), LNHNV is the CDR1 and YYDKDF is the CDR2. V loses 5 bases at its end and J loses 3 bases; junction bases beyond the gene matches: 6. The CDR3 spans 14 residues, from the cysteine through the phenylalanine. The read is trimmed to its CDR3 DNA, 42 bases read in frame from base 1. Library construction relied on the immunoSEQ multiplex PCR assay. In its TCRdb copy, this immuneACCESS table keeps in-frame sequences only and misses some clones. Where compared with another copy, unresolved V genes explain less than half of these, and the others have no known cause. This sample comprises about 59,000 clones, 90% to 95% of them detected only once. The ten most abundant clones make up approximately 2.8% of the sample.

The data were obtained in a study of T cell changes during pregnancy in multiple sclerosis (dated by TCRdb to between 2018 and 2020). For context, the study as a whole: The study looked at changes in the T cell repertoire across pregnancy in women with multiple sclerosis.

The chain links TRBV15 with TRBJ1-1; 7 bases in between match TRBD1. The sequences come from peripheral blood, collected in the third trimester of pregnancy. The origin of this receptor is a female donor in good health, enrolled as a control in a pregnancy study. The DNA reads as follows: TGTGCCACCAGCTCATCAGGGGGGTACACTGAAGCTTTCTTT. It is translated as CATSSSGGYTEAFF.